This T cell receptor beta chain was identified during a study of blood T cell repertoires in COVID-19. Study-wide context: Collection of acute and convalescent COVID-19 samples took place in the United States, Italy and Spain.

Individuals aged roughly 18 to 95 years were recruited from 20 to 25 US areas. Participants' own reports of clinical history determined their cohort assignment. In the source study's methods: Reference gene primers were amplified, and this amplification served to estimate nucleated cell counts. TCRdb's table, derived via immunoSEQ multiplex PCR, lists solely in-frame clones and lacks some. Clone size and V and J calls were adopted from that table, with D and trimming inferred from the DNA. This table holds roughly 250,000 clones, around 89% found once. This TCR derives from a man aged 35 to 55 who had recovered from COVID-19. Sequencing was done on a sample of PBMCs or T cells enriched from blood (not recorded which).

CDR3 residues: CASSDRSNQPQHF. In DNA form, the CDR3 reads TGTGCCAGCAGTGACAGAAGCAATCAGCCCCAGCATTTT. The rearrangement joins TRBV2 to TRBJ1-5; D is unclear. This CDR3 has 13 amino acids. Per germline, CDR1 SNHLY and CDR2 FYNNEI. With 3 bases removed from V and 1 base from J, the gap between germline ends came to 4 bases.